A selection of T cell receptor beta chains follows, all from one sample in a study of blood T cell repertoires in COVID-19. Repertoires were generated with immunoSEQ multiplex PCR, while TCRdb's copy carries only in-frame clones and drops some. The sample holds 250,000 to 300,000 clones, approximately 83% seen once. Sequencing was done on a sample of peripheral blood. The receptor source for this set is a woman in her seventies with acute or convalescent COVID-19. The CDR3 runs from the conserved cysteine through the conserved F or W. A D gene is named only where the DNA matches it firmly. For some rows the clone size is stated as once, few or many, or as a class when expanded; others skip it.

clone size,D gene,V gene,J gene,CDR3 DNA,CDR3 protein
-,TRBD2,TRBV20-1,TRBJ2-4,TGCAGTGCGGAGCGGGGGGAGGGTCAGTACTTC,CSAERGEGQYF
-,-,TRBV7-8,TRBJ2-7,TGTGCCAGCAGCTTAGGGACGCAGGGTTCCTACGAGCAGTACTTC,CASSLGTQGSYEQYF
-,-,TRBV7-3,TRBJ2-1,TGTGCCAGCAGCTTAAGCCGGACTTCTAATGAGCAGTTCTTC,CASSLSRTSNEQFF
-,TRBD2,TRBV4-2,TRBJ2-5,TGTGCCAGCAGCCAAGGGCTAGCGGGGGGCCTCCCTCTAGAGACCCAGTACTTC,CASSQGLAGGLPLETQYF
once,-,TRBV3-1/TRBV3-2,TRBJ1-1,TGTGCCAGCAGCGCTTCGGGGGACACTGAAGCTTTCTTT,CASSASGDTEAFF
-,TRBD1,TRBV5-6,TRBJ1-6,TGTGCCAGCAGAGCGACAGGGAAGAGTTCACCCCTCCACTTT,CASRATGKSSPLHF
-,-,TRBV7-2,TRBJ1-6,TGTGCCAGCAGCTTAAGAGGTTCACCCCTCCACTTT,CASSLRGSPLHF
-,-,TRBV6-2/TRBV6-3,TRBJ1-4,TGTGCCAGCAGCGAGCCGGGTGCAACTAATGAAAAACTGTTTTTT,CASSEPGATNEKLFF
-,-,TRBV29-1,TRBJ1-1,TGCAGCGCCCGAGGGACTTCCCCGAACACTGAAGCTTTCTTT,CSARGTSPNTEAFF
-,TRBD2,TRBV6-5,TRBJ2-7,TGTGCCAGCATTAGTCGGGAGGGCTCCTACGAGCAGTACTTC,CASISREGSYEQYF
-,TRBD1,TRBV5-6,TRBJ1-1,TGTGCCAGCAGCTTGAGCAGGGGGCTTGCTTTCTTT,CASSLSRGLAFF
-,-,TRBV30,TRBJ1-2,TGTGCCTGGGGGAAGAGCCCTATCTACACCTTC,CAWGKSPIYTF
-,-,TRBV7-2,TRBJ2-3,TGTGCCACCACGAAAACAGGTCCCACAGATACGCAGTATTTT,CATTKTGPTDTQYF
-,TRBD1,TRBV6-7,TRBJ1-6,TGTGCCAGCAGTTACTCTGCGGGACAGGGGGCCCCCCTCCACTTT,CASSYSAGQGAPLHF
-,TRBD1,TRBV5-1,TRBJ1-4,TGCGCCAGCAGCCCCCATAATTTTTCTCTATGGGACAGCCTTTATGAAAAACTGTTTTTT,CASSPHNFSLWDSLYEKLFF
-,TRBD1,TRBV10-3,TRBJ1-2,TGTGCCGGCCGGACAGGGGCAGGTGGCTACACCTTC,CAGRTGAGGYTF
-,TRBD2,TRBV6-6,TRBJ2-3,TGTGCCAGCAGCCCCGGGGGGGCGTCAGATACGCAGTATTTT,CASSPGGASDTQYF
-,-,TRBV4-1,TRBJ2-6,TGCGCCAGCAGCCTGCGGGGCGTCCTGACTTTC,CASSLRGVLTF
-,TRBD1,TRBV2,TRBJ1-1,TGTGCCAGCAGTAATCAGGGGGGTACTGAAGCTTTCTTT,CASSNQGGTEAFF
-,TRBD1,TRBV5-4,TRBJ1-2,TGTGCCAGCAGCTTGGTTGGACAGGTCTATGGCTACACCTTC,CASSLVGQVYGYTF
-,-,TRBV2,TRBJ1-6,TGTGCCAGCAGTGGAGGGACAATAATCTATAATTCACCCCTCCACTTT,CASSGGTIIYNSPLHF
-,TRBD1,TRBV6-2/TRBV6-3,TRBJ1-2,TGTGCCAGCAGCATTCGACAGGGGAAAGGCTACACCTTC,CASSIRQGKGYTF
-,-,TRBV18,TRBJ2-5,TGTGCCAGCTCACAAGTGGGAAGGGGCCAAGAGACCCAGTACTTC,CASSQVGRGQETQYF
few,-,TRBV2,TRBJ1-5,TGTGCCAGCAGGGCAGGGTGGGGGCTGAATCAGCCCCAGCATTTT,CASRAGWGLNQPQHF
-,-,TRBV9,TRBJ2-3,TGTGCCAGCAGCGTTACTAGCACAGATACGCAGTATTTT,CASSVTSTDTQYF
-,TRBD1,TRBV7-3,TRBJ1-1,TGTGCCAGCAGCTTAGCAGGGGGTAGGGCTGAAGCTTTCTTT,CASSLAGGRAEAFF
-,-,TRBV6-2/TRBV6-3,TRBJ2-5,TGTGCCAGCAGTTCGTCAGTAATCCAAGAGACCCAGTACTTC,CASSSSVIQETQYF
-,-,TRBV5-1,TRBJ1-1,TGCGCCAGCAGCTTGGTTGGTCGGGGGGTGAACACTGAAGCTTTCTTT,CASSLVGRGVNTEAFF